This entry concerns a single TCR beta chain. Germline assignment: CDR1 KGHSH and CDR2 LQKENI. V was clipped by 0 bases and J by 7 bases, with 18 bases between them. The CDR3 has 16 residues. This specimen comes from a study of PD-L1 blockade in urothelial cancer. Study-wide background: Blood was tested 3 weeks (second dose) and 6 weeks into treatment. Specimens of blood held a median count of approximately 150,000 T cells.

Each PCR had synthetic TCR analog templates added to it as a spike-in. The data were produced by immunoSEQ multiplex PCR, yet TCRdb's version contains in-frame clones alone and is incomplete. The sample includes approximately 50,000 clones, nearly 90% seen only once; the top ten take 7.6%. The sample was PBMCs, taken around atezolizumab (anti-PD-L1) treatment. The rearrangement links TRBV18 to TRBJ2-5, with a weak D call TRBD1 (5 bases). This receptor was obtained from a man aged 55 to 70 with urothelial cancer. The CDR3 bases are TGTGCCAGCTCACCACCAGGGGCCTTAACATCGGTGACCCAGTACTTC. Its protein is CASSPPGALTSVTQYF.